Described below is a single TCR beta chain sequence and its context. No antigen is known for it. These data are taken from a study of shared clonotypes between healthy human individuals. Study-wide background: Researchers assigned three CD4 naive, three CD4 memory, two CD8 naive and one CD8 memory plate to each donor. Overall study findings and caveats: Richness estimates generally favored naive over memory subsets.

Only Caucasian adults living in Nashville, Tennessee served as donors. In the CD4+ fraction, cells were divided into CD45RA+ naive and CD45RA-negative memory subsets. Repertoires were generated with immunoSEQ multiplex PCR, while TCRdb's copy carries only in-frame clones and drops some. The sample records about 2.4 million clones, roughly 92% being singletons. Sample: naive CD4+ T cells sorted from blood. Stated subset: CD45RA+ positively selected. This receptor was taken from a man aged 18 to 29 in good health.

This CDR3 reads CASSLDPGGYTF. CDR3 DNA sequence: TGTGCCAGCAGCTTGGACCCTGGGGGCTACACCTTC. This chain connects TRBV5-5 to TRBJ1-2; D not resolved. The germline V gene has CDR1 SGHKS and CDR2 YYEKEE (reference sequence). The V gene lost 0 bases and the J gene lost 8 bases, with 8 bases spanning the gap. This CDR3 has 12 amino acids.